The 18 T cell receptor beta chains reported below all come from one sample, sequenced in a study of blood T cell repertoires in COVID-19 (dated by TCRdb to about 2020). Libraries were constructed by the immunoSEQ multiplex PCR assay. This is the immuneACCESS table as TCRdb keeps it, with only in-frame sequences that have V and J called. A part of the clones is gone; compared with another copy, unresolved V genes explain less than half, and the rest is unexplained. The sample contains about 230,000 clones, approximately 90% of them found a single time. About 9.9% of the sample is held by the ten biggest clonotypes. The sample comprised peripheral blood. The receptors derive from a man between 45 and 60 years old with COVID-19, enrolled during active disease.

This clone was seen only once. The chain joins TRBV19 to TRBJ1-4, with TRBD1 matching over 8 bases. The J segment lost 4 bases and the V segment lost 3 bases, leaving 1 base of the junction unmatched. Germline CDR1 and CDR2: LNHDA and SQIVND (reference sequence). The CDR3 runs 14 residues. Here the CDR3 reads CASSMGQVNEKLFF. Here the CDR3 DNA reads TGTGCCAGTAGTATGGGACAGGTTAATGAAAAACTGTTTTTT.

The chain uses TRBV28 and TRBJ1-1; D not resolved. The V gene's germline CDR1 is MDHEN and CDR2 SYDVKM. Trimming stripped 10 bases from V and 4 bases from J, with 16 bases between. This CDR3 has 13 residues. CDR3 in DNA: TGTGCCATAGAAGGAGAGGGTCTCACTGAAGCTTTCTTT. Translation: CAIEGEGLTEAFF.

The chain employs TRBV6-5 and TRBJ1-1, with TRBD1 identical over 8 bases. The CDR3 has 14 residues. The trim removed 3 bases at V and 1 base at J, leaving 1 base unmatched. Germline V gives CDR1 MNHEY, CDR2 SVGAGI. The CDR3 bases are TGTGCCAGCAGTTATACAGGGGGGAACACTGAAGCTTTCTTT. Its translation: CASSYTGGNTEAFF.

The chain is built from TRBV6-5 and TRBJ1-1; D ambiguous. The germline V and J ends were trimmed by 6 bases and 2 bases, with 10 bases remaining between them. The CDR3 runs to 13 residues. Germline CDR1 is MNHEY and CDR2 is SVGAGI. The CDR3 coding sequence is TGTGCCAGCAGCCGGGAAGGAAACACTGAAGCTTTCTTT. This encodes CASSREGNTEAFF.

The genes are TRBV19 and TRBJ1-5, with 8 bases identical to TRBD1. V lost 7 bases and J lost 4; bases outside the gene matches: 9. The germline CDR1 and CDR2 sequences are LNHDA and SQIVND (reference sequence). This CDR3 is 15 amino acids long. In DNA, the CDR3 is TGTGCCAGTAAGGAGGACAGGGATCTGAATCAGCCCCAGCATTTT. Its protein is CASKEDRDLNQPQHF.

This sequence joins TRBV7-9 and TRBJ1-1, with D uncertain. The CDR3 totals 14 residues. Trimming took off 5 bases at V and 0 bases at J, with 10 bases between the two ends. CDR1 and CDR2 (germline): SEHNR, FQNEAQ (reference sequence). The CDR3 is CASSHHSMNTEAFF. The CDR3 DNA is TGTGCCAGCAGCCACCACTCCATGAACACTGAAGCTTTCTTT.

The CDR3 nucleotides read TGTGCCAGCAGCTTAGGGCTAGCATTCGAGACCCAGTACTTC. Its translation is CASSLGLAFETQYF. This rearrangement joins TRBV7-9 to TRBJ2-5; maybe TRBD2 (5 bases). CDR3 length: 14 amino acids. Germline V lookup: CDR1 SEHNR, CDR2 FQNEAQ (reference sequence). Trimming took off 1 base at V and 5 bases at J, with 11 bases between the two ends.

This rearrangement joins TRBV7-8 to TRBJ2-7, with D tentatively TRBD1 (6 bases). This CDR3 region has 17 residues. Trimming pared 5 bases from V and 2 bases from J, leaving 22 bases between. CDR1 and CDR2 (germline): SGHVS, FQNEAQ. CDR3 protein: CASSPRTVKITPYEQYF. The CDR3 bases are TGTGCCAGCAGCCCACGGACAGTTAAAATCACTCCCTACGAGCAGTACTTC.

Only a few counts were recorded for this clone. The chain combines TRBV29-1 with TRBJ1-2; D possibly corresponds to TRBD1 (5 bases). CDR1 SQVTM and CDR2 ANQGSEA come from the germline V gene. This CDR3 spans 12 amino acids. With 5 bases removed from V and 4 bases from J, the gap between germline ends came to 11 bases. This CDR3 reads CSVLLDTYGYTF. CDR3 sequence (DNA): TGCAGCGTTTTGTTGGACACCTATGGCTACACCTTC.

The chain links TRBV5-1 to TRBJ2-7; 11 bases match TRBD2. Germline V gives CDR1 SGHRS, CDR2 YFSETQ. The CDR3 runs 18 residues. Germline trimming cut 1 base from V and 4 bases from J; bases unmatched to any gene: 13. As DNA, the CDR3 is TGCGCCAGCAGCTTGTCTAGCGGGGGGAAATCCACGGTTTACGAGCAGTACTTC. It encodes CASSLSSGGKSTVYEQYF.

There are a few counts of this clone. The chain combines TRBV7-8 with TRBJ1-4; 7 bases align to TRBD1. V lost 3 bases to trimming and J lost 8 bases; unmatched junction nucleotides: 9. The length of the CDR3 is 15 residues. Germline V CDR1 and CDR2: SGHVS, FQNEAQ. The CDR3 DNA sequence: TGTGCCAGCAGCTTTGAAGGGGGCCGAGGGGAAAAACTGTTTTTT. Translating it yields CASSFEGGRGEKLFF.

The chain joins TRBV6-5 to TRBJ2-7; 7 nucleotides align to TRBD1. In germline, CDR1 is MNHEY, CDR2 SVGAGI. This CDR3 region has 14 residues. V gave up 4 bases and J gave up 0 bases; unmatched junction bases: 3. The CDR3 here is CASSSGQSSYEQYF. CDR3 sequence (DNA): TGTGCCAGCAGTTCGGGACAGAGCTCCTACGAGCAGTACTTC.

The J gene is TRBJ2-3, the V gene TRBV24-1; 7 bases match TRBD1. This CDR3 spans 17 amino acids. Germline V gene data show CDR1 as KGHDR and CDR2 as SFDVKD. The trim removed 4 bases at V and 0 bases at J, leaving 9 bases unmatched. The DNA of the CDR3 is TGTGCCACCAGTGACCCGAACGACAGGGTCAGCACAGATACGCAGTATTTT. The encoded protein is CATSDPNDRVSTDTQYF.

The V and J genes are TRBV3-1 (or the pseudogene TRBV3-2) and TRBJ2-7; maybe TRBD2 (6 bases). Deletions cut 1 base from V and 4 bases from J, with 17 bases between. The CDR3 has 16 residues. The germline V gene has CDR1 LGHDT and CDR2 YNNKEL (reference sequence). CDR3 in amino acids: CASSQGTTRIFYEQYF. CDR3 sequence (DNA): TGTGCCAGCAGCCAAGGGACTACTCGAATATTTTACGAGCAGTACTTC.

A remark on this clone: The same CDR3 arises from other DNA sequences in this sample as well. J is TRBJ1-5 and V is TRBV2; no definite D call. This CDR3 has 13 residues. Germline-derived CDR1 and CDR2 are SNHLY and FYNNEI. Between the trimmed V and J ends, which lost 2 bases and 1 base, there was a span of 3 bases. Here the CDR3 reads CASSELSNQPQHF. CDR3 sequence (DNA): TGTGCCAGCAGTGAACTCAGCAATCAGCCCCAGCATTTT.

CDR3 nucleotide sequence: TGTGCCAGTATGTCGGTAGCGGGAGTCACCGGGGAGCTGTTTTTT. It encodes CASMSVAGVTGELFF. This chain uses TRBV19 with TRBJ2-2, with 9 bases identical to TRBD2. CDR3 size: 15 residues. Germline CDR1 LNHDA, CDR2 SQIVND (reference sequence). With 7 bases clipped from V and 4 bases from J, the junction kept 7 bases outside the gene matches.

This clone appeared once. The chain has TRBV19 and TRBJ1-3; 7 nucleotides match TRBD1. Germline values: CDR1 LNHDA, CDR2 SQIVND (reference sequence). V lost 6 bases and J lost 0; bases outside the gene matches: 8. This CDR3 spans 16 amino acids. CDR3 in DNA: TGTGCCAGTAGGACACAGGGGTCAAACTCTGGAAACACCATATATTTT. Translated: CASRTQGSNSGNTIYF. Complete variable domain (other parts from reference TRBV19 and TRBJ1-3): DGGITQSPKYLFRKEGQNVTLSCEQNLNHDAMYWYRQDPGQGLRLIYYSQIVNDFQKGDIAEGYSVSREKKESFPLTVTSAQKNPTAFYLCASRTQGSNSGNTIYFGEGSWLTVV.

With respect to this clone: The same CDR3 can be traced to other DNA sequences in this sample. The gene calls are TRBV3-1 (or the pseudogene TRBV3-2) and TRBJ1-5; D call uncertain. Germline-derived CDR1 and CDR2 are LGHDT and YNNKEL (reference sequence). V dropped 1 base and J dropped 4 bases, with 8 bases sitting between them. This CDR3 spans 14 amino acids. DNA for the CDR3: TGTGCCAGCAGCCAAGGGTACGGGAATCAGCCCCAGCATTTT. As protein: CASSQGYGNQPQHF.